The clone carrying this T cell receptor (beta chain) was observed a few times. Its antigen is undetermined. Time point reported: pre-sensitization, week 0. The treatment: therapeutic diphenylcyclopropenone sensitization with weekly scalp DPC. Deletions cut 6 bases from V and 0 bases from J, with 8 bases between. CDR1 is MNHEY and CDR2 is SMNVEV in the germline V gene (reference sequence). The CDR3 is made up of 14 amino acids. Each CDR3 protein is one row after TCRdb ran MiXCR on the RACE reads. The table lists over 35,000 distinct CDR3 sequences, approximately 10% of them singletons. The entry originates in a study of human T cells and chemical hapten exposure. Whole-study context: TCR yield per sample varied, mainly due to pooled library volumes.

Study results and caveats: Alopecia was present in the donors, so their immune response may differ from healthy people's.

Here the sequenced sample was whole blood, taken in connection with sensitization to the hapten diphenylcyclopropenone (DPC). This TCR was sampled from a man younger than 40 with alopecia areata. Some clones in this sample may be carry-over from other donors' samples. J is TRBJ1-4 and V is TRBV27, with D uncertain. CDR3 region: CASRLVATNEKLFF. CDR3 bases: TGTGCCAGCAGATTAGTTGCAACTAATGAAAAACTGTTTTTT.